The sequence of this T cell receptor (beta chain) was determined in a study of blood T cell repertoires in COVID-19. Only in-frame clones appear in the TCRdb table, and some are missing; sequencing was by immunoSEQ multiplex PCR. The sample lists approximately 290,000 clones, about 90% seen once, with 11% in the top ten. With 6 bases clipped from V and 3 bases from J, the junction kept 5 bases outside the gene matches. Germline V gives CDR1 MGHRA, CDR2 YSYEKL. The CDR3 totals 14 residues. The source of this sequence is a woman in her twenties or thirties with COVID-19, enrolled during active disease. The sample comprised peripheral blood. The chain uses TRBV4-1 and TRBJ2-3, with 8 positions matching TRBD1. As DNA, the CDR3 is TGCGCCAGCAGTGACAGGGGTAGAACAGATACGCAGTATTTT. This encodes CASSDRGRTDTQYF.